The 22 T cell receptor beta chains below were found in one sample sequenced in a study of identical twins. In TCRdb, the 5' RACE reads were re-called with MiXCR into one record per CDR3 protein. The table records 280,000 or so distinct CDR3 sequences, less than 9% of them present only once. The same specimen was also included in a second study, on yellow fever vaccine responses in identical twins.

Sequenced material: memory (CD45RO+) T cells sorted from blood. Every receptor here comes from a woman aged 18-29 years in good health.

This clonotype appeared a few times. This chain uses TRBV7-2 with TRBJ1-6; possible D gene TRBD1, 6 bases. CDR3 length equals 14 residues. CDR1 is SGHTA and CDR2 is FQGNSA in the germline V gene. Trimming shortened V by 7 bases and J by 8 bases, and 15 bases separated the two germline ends. The CDR3 region is CASTLQGPYSPLHF. CDR3 coding DNA: TGTGCCAGCACCCTTCAGGGGCCCTATTCACCCCTCCACTTT.

J is TRBJ2-1 and V is TRBV9; D remains unclear. The CDR3 contains 15 residues. Trimming shortened V by 0 bases and J by 5 bases, and 12 bases separated the two germline ends. Germline loops: CDR1 SGDLS, CDR2 YYNGEE. In DNA, the CDR3 is TGTGCCAGCAGCGTAGGGGTTGCGGCCAACAATGAGCAGTTCTTC. This sequence encodes CASSVGVAANNEQFF.

The sample holds a few counts of this clonotype. CDR3 protein: CSAIGYGYTF. In DNA form, the CDR3 reads TGCAGTGCTATTGGGTATGGCTACACCTTC. The V gene is TRBV20-1, the J gene TRBJ1-2; D not certain. Germline V CDR1 and CDR2: DFQATT, SNEGSKA (reference sequence). Deletions cut 4 bases from V and 5 bases from J, with 5 bases between. The length of the CDR3 is 10 residues.

This clonotype was found a few times. The chain recombines TRBV20-1 with TRBJ2-3; 7 bases align to TRBD2. V lost 3 bases, J lost 1 base, and 10 bases stayed unmatched. CDR3 size: 16 residues. CDR1 DFQATT and CDR2 SNEGSKA come from the germline V gene (reference sequence). This chain's CDR3 is CSARYERTRRTDTQYF. The CDR3 DNA is TGCAGTGCTAGGTACGAAAGGACTAGACGCACAGATACGCAGTATTTT.

This clonotype was seen at least ten times. The V gene is TRBV29-1, the J gene TRBJ2-2; D is possibly TRBD1 or TRBD2 (6 bases each). The CDR3 length is 14 residues. Germline assignment: CDR1 SQVTM and CDR2 ANQGSEA. The germline V and J ends were trimmed by 4 bases and 6 bases, with 15 bases remaining between them. CDR3 sequence: CSVGVGGRAGELFF. CDR3 nucleotide sequence: TGCAGCGTTGGGGTAGGGGGGCGTGCCGGGGAGCTGTTTTTT.

This clonotype was picked up a small number of times. V and J are TRBV12-5 and TRBJ1-5, with a tentative D call TRBD1 (6 bases). With 4 bases removed from V and 2 bases from J, the gap between germline ends came to 12 bases. The CDR3 length is 15 residues. CDR1 and CDR2 (germline): LGHNT, FRNRAP. For the CDR3, the DNA is TGTGCTAGTGGTTGGTCTACAGGGCGCAATCAGCCCCAGCATTTT. The encoded protein is CASGWSTGRNQPQHF.

The CDR3, as DNA: TGCGCCAGCAGCGCCGGGACAGGGGACGTTGAAAAACTGTTTTTT. Its translation is CASSAGTGDVEKLFF. V is TRBV5-1 and J is TRBJ1-4; 10 nucleotides align to TRBD1. The V and J ends lost 4 bases and 7 bases, in that order; junction bases with no gene match: 7. In germline, CDR1 is SGHRS, CDR2 YFSETQ. The CDR3 is made up of 15 amino acids. Complete variable domain (other parts from reference TRBV5-1 and TRBJ1-4): KAGVTQTPRYLIKTRGQQVTLSCSPISGHRSVSWYQQTPGQGLQFLFEYFSETQRNKGNFPGRFSGRQFSNSRSEMNVSTLELGDSALYLCASSAGTGDVEKLFFGSGTQLSVL.

The CDR3 DNA is TGTGCCCACGGGGCGGGGCGGGGGGAGACCCAGTACTTC. Protein sequence: CAHGAGRGETQYF. The rearrangement uses TRBV6-1 and TRBJ2-5; 7 bases line up with TRBD2. The CDR3 totals 13 residues. Trimming cost V 11 bases and J 5 bases; bases outside gene matches: 11. CDR1 is MNHNS, CDR2 SASEGT, per germline.

This clonotype came up a few times. The chain is built from TRBV28 and TRBJ2-5, with D uncertain. V shed 6 bases and J shed 3 bases, with 17 bases lying between them. The CDR3 length is 15 residues. Per the germline V gene, CDR1 is MDHEN and CDR2 is SYDVKM. The DNA of the CDR3 is TGTGCCAGCAGCCGTCTGGCAGCCGCTAAAGAGACCCAGTACTTC. It encodes CASSRLAAAKETQYF.

The CDR3 DNA is TGCGCCAGCAGCCAAAGTACAGGGTTCGTGAAGAATGAAAAACTGTTTTTT. It translates to CASSQSTGFVKNEKLFF. This chain uses TRBV4-1 with TRBJ1-4, with D tentatively TRBD1 (6 bases). CDR3 length: 17 amino acids. The V gene lost 2 bases and the J gene lost 5 bases, with 18 bases spanning the gap. CDR1 and CDR2 (germline): MGHRA, YSYEKL.

This clonotype showed up just a few times. Compared with germline, one end of the junction differs, possibly owing to a read error. V and J are TRBV18 and TRBJ1-5; perhaps TRBD1 as D (6 bases). CDR3 length equals 12 residues. Germline CDR1 is KGHSH and CDR2 is LQKENI. CDR3 amino acids: CASSQTGRDPDF. In DNA, the CDR3 is TGTGCCAGCTCACAAACAGGGAGGGACCCAGATTTT.

V gene TRBV12-3 or TRBV12-4 combines with J gene TRBJ2-5; 11 bases are shared with TRBD2. This CDR3 region has 15 residues. J lost 5 bases, V lost 3 bases, and 5 bases had no gene match. The DNA for the CDR3 is TGTGCCAGCAGTTTTACTAGCGGGAGTGGGGAGACCCAGTACTTC. This encodes CASSFTSGSGETQYF.

This clonotype was recorded a few times. One junction end disagrees with the germline gene, perhaps due to a read error. The chain has TRBV5-1 and TRBJ2-3; TRBD2 aligns across 13 bases. Looked up from germline, CDR1 is SGHRS and CDR2 is YFSETQ. The CDR3 extends over 17 amino acids. This CDR3 is CTSSKGTSGVNTDTQYF. In nucleotides, the CDR3 is TGCACCAGCAGCAAGGGGACTAGCGGGGTGAACACAGATACGCAGTATTTT.

This clonotype came up many times. The chain recombines TRBV5-5 with TRBJ2-5, with TRBD1 identical over 7 bases. The germline gives CDR1 SGHKS, CDR2 YYEKEE (reference sequence). The J segment lost 5 bases and the V segment lost 3 bases, leaving 10 bases of the junction unmatched. This CDR3 spans 15 amino acids. The CDR3 region is CASSSFTGERETQYF. The CDR3 region has the DNA TGTGCCAGCAGCTCTTTTACAGGGGAGAGGGAGACCCAGTACTTC.

This clonotype was counted a few times. This chain links TRBV6-1 with TRBJ1-1, with D possibly TRBD1 on 5 matching bases. V was cut by 7 bases and J by 2 bases, with 17 bases left in between. The length of the CDR3 is 15 residues. CDR1 and CDR2 from the germline V gene are MNHNS and SASEGT. This chain's CDR3 is CASTDTGATNTEAFF. The CDR3 DNA sequence: TGTGCCAGCACCGACACCGGGGCCACAAACACTGAAGCTTTCTTT.

V gene TRBV18 combines with J gene TRBJ2-7; 15 bases are shared with TRBD2. V was clipped by 3 bases and J by 4 bases; unmatched bases: 4. The CDR3 extends over 16 amino acids. Germline CDR1 reads KGHSH; CDR2 reads LQKENI. In DNA, the CDR3 is TGTGCCAGCTCACCTGGACTAGCGGGAGGGAGGTACGAGCAGTACTTC. It translates to CASSPGLAGGRYEQYF.

This clonotype showed up just a few times. This sequence joins TRBV9 and TRBJ1-2; the D gene is possibly TRBD1 (5 bases). Trimming shortened V by 4 bases and J by 7 bases, and 14 bases separated the two germline ends. Germline CDR1 and CDR2: SGDLS and YYNGEE. This CDR3 spans 13 amino acids. As DNA, the CDR3 is TGTGCCAGCAGCCCCCCGCGGGACCGTGGCTACACCTTC. Its translation: CASSPPRDRGYTF.

The chain has TRBV7-6 and TRBJ1-2; D not resolved. Per germline, CDR1 SGHVS and CDR2 FNYEAQ. The length of the CDR3 is 15 residues. With 1 base removed from V and 0 bases from J, the gap between germline ends came to 9 bases. The CDR3 bases are TGTGCCAGCAGCTTAGATTCAGCAACTAACTATGGCTACACCTTC. This codes for CASSLDSATNYGYTF.

The chain combines TRBV5-1 with TRBJ1-6; D is unresolved. This CDR3 comprises 13 residues. Germline CDR1 SGHRS, CDR2 YFSETQ. Trimming left V 7 bases short and J 0 bases short, with 5 bases between. This chain's CDR3 is CASGLSYNSPLHF. The CDR3 DNA follows: TGCGCCAGCGGACTCTCCTATAATTCACCCCTCCACTTT.

This clonotype has only a few counts. The rearrangement joins TRBV11-1 to TRBJ1-2; 7 bases agree with TRBD1. The germline V gene has CDR1 SGHAT and CDR2 FQDESV (reference sequence). V was pared by 4 bases and J by 1 base, with 18 bases of the junction left unmatched. There are 19 residues in the CDR3. For the CDR3, the DNA is TGTGCCAGCAGCTCCCCCTACGGGACAGAGCAAAAAAATAACTATGGCTACACCTTC. It codes for CASSSPYGTEQKNNYGYTF.

This clonotype appeared a few times. CDR3 sequence: CASADRREGRNEQFF. The CDR3 DNA reads as TGTGCTAGTGCTGATCGACGGGAGGGACGAAATGAGCAGTTCTTC. V is TRBV12-5 and J is TRBJ2-1; TRBD2 matches 8 bases. The CDR3 contains 15 residues. V dropped 7 bases and J dropped 7; count of bases not matched to a gene: 12. Germline V gives CDR1 LGHNT, CDR2 FRNRAP.

The sample holds many counts of this clonotype. The rearrangement joins TRBV5-6 to TRBJ2-5; maybe TRBD2 (6 bases). V was trimmed by 1 base and J by 2 bases, leaving 12 bases between them. Germline CDR1 and CDR2: SGHDT and YYEEEE. The CDR3 spans 15 residues. CDR3 region: CASSLKWAGQETQYF. For the CDR3, the DNA is TGTGCCAGCAGCTTGAAGTGGGCGGGGCAAGAGACCCAGTACTTC.